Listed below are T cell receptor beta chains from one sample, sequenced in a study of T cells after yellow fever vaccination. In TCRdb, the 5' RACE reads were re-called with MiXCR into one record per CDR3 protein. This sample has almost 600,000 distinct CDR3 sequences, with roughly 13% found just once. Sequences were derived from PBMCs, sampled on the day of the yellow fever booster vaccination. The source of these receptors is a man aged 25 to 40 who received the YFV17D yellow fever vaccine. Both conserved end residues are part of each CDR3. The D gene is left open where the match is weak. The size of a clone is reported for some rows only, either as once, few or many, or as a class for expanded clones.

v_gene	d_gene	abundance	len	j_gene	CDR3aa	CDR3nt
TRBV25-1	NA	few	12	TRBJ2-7	CASSDSYNEQYF	TGTGCCAGCAGTGACTCCTATAACGAGCAGTACTTC
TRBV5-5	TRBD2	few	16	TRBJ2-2	CASSLLSGGLSGELFF	TGTGCCAGCAGCTTGCTGTCGGGAGGGCTGTCCGGGGAGCTGTTTTTT
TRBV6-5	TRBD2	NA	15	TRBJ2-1	CASSYVAGLAKGQFF	TGTGCCAGCAGTTACGTGGCAGGACTAGCGAAGGGGCAGTTCTTC
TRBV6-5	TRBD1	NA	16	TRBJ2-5	CASSSRDRGHQETQYF	TGTGCCAGCAGTTCCCGGGACAGGGGGCACCAAGAGACCCAGTACTTC
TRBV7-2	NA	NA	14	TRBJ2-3	CASSLQWRADTQYF	TGTGCCAGCAGCTTACAGTGGAGAGCAGATACGCAGTATTTT
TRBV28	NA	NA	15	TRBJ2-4	CASTLGGLAKNIQYF	TGTGCCAGTACCCTGGGGGGCTTAGCCAAAAACATTCAGTACTTC
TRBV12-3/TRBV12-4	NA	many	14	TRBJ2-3	CASSFTRGTDTQYF	TGTGCCAGCAGTTTCACCCGGGGCACAGATACGCAGTATTTT
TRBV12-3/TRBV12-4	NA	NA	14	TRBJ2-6	CASTGRAGANVLTF	TGTGCCAGCACCGGACGAGCCGGGGCCAACGTCCTGACTTTC
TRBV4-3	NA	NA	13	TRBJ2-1	CASSQDWMGEQFF	TGCGCCAGCAGCCAAGATTGGATGGGTGAGCAGTTCTTC
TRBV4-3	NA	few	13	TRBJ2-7	CASSQAPSFEQYF	TGCGCCAGCAGCCAAGCCCCCAGTTTCGAGCAGTACTTC
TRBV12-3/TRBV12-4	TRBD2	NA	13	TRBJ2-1	CASLAVSYNEQFF	TGTGCCAGCCTAGCGGTCTCCTACAATGAGCAGTTCTTC
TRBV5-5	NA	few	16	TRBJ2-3	CASSFSGTASTDTQYF	TGTGCCAGCAGCTTTAGCGGGACAGCTAGCACAGATACGCAGTATTTT
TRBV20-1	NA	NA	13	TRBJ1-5	CSGTPGANQPQHF	TGCAGTGGAACTCCAGGGGCCAATCAGCCCCAGCATTTT
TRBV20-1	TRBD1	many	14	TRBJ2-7	CSAITGGATVEQYF	TGCAGTGCTATCACAGGGGGCGCGACGGTCGAGCAGTACTTC
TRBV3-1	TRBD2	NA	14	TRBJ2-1	CASSHGTRSDEQFF	TGTGCCAGCAGCCACGGGACTAGAAGCGATGAGCAGTTCTTC
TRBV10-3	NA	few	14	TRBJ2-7	CAISESVTVYEQYF	TGTGCCATCAGTGAGTCAGTGACAGTGTACGAGCAGTACTTC
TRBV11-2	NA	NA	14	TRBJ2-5	CASSVDGWSETQYF	TGTGCCAGCAGCGTAGACGGCTGGAGCGAGACCCAGTACTTC
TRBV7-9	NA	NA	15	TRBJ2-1	CASSRTQSSYNEQFF	TGTGCCAGCAGCCGAACCCAGAGCTCCTACAATGAGCAGTTCTTC
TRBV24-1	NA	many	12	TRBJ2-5	CATSVAGKTQYF	TGTGCCACCAGTGTTGCGGGAAAGACCCAGTACTTC
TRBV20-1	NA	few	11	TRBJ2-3	CSAREYNTQYF	TGCAGTGCTAGAGAGTACAATACGCAGTATTTT
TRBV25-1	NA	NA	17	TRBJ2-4	CASKGFGSGLAKNIQYF	TGTGCCAGCAAGGGCTTTGGGAGCGGTCTAGCCAAAAACATTCAGTACTTC
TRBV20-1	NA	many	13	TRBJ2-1	CSASPGGYNEQFF	TGCAGTGCTAGCCCTGGGGGTTACAATGAGCAGTTCTTC
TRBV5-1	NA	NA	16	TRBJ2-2	CASTKRAPGDTGELFF	TGCGCCAGCACGAAAAGGGCCCCGGGCGACACCGGGGAGCTGTTTTTT
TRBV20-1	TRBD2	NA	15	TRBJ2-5	CSARRGAGPPETQYF	TGCAGTGCTCGCCGTGGAGCGGGGCCCCCAGAGACCCAGTACTTC
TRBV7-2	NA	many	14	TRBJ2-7	CASSLGQEYYEQYF	TGTGCCAGCAGCTTGGGGCAGGAATACTACGAGCAGTACTTC
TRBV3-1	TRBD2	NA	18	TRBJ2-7	CASSQEVGEGPPWREQYF	TGTGCCAGCAGCCAAGAAGTCGGGGAGGGCCCCCCATGGAGGGAGCAGTACTTC
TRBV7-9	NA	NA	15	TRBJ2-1	CASSFSQGFYNEQFF	TGTGCCAGCAGCTTTAGTCAGGGGTTCTACAATGAGCAGTTCTTC
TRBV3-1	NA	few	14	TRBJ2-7	CASSPPGGVYEQYF	TGTGCCAGCAGCCCCCCCGGGGGCGTTTACGAGCAGTACTTC
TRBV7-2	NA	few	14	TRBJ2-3	CASSLKVGTDTQYF	TGTGCCAGCAGCTTAAAGGTCGGCACAGATACGCAGTATTTT
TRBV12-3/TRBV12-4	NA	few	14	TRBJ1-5	CASSFSAGYQPQHF	TGTGCCAGCAGTTTTTCGGCAGGCTATCAGCCCCAGCATTTT
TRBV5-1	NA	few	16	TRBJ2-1	CASSTRGGESYNEQFF	TGCGCCAGCAGCACCCGTGGGGGAGAGTCCTACAATGAGCAGTTCTTC
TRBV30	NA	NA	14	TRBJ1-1	CAWRVNPEAPEAFF	TGTGCCTGGAGGGTTAACCCCGAGGCCCCTGAAGCTTTCTTT
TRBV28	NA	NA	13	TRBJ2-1	CASSSLLHNEQFF	TGTGCCAGCAGTTCCTTACTTCACAATGAGCAGTTCTTC
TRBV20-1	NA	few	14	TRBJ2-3	CSASSFRATDTQYF	TGCAGTGCTAGCTCGTTCCGAGCCACAGATACGCAGTATTTT
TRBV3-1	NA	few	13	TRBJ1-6	CASSGQFNSPLHF	TGTGCCAGCTCCGGACAGTTCAATTCACCCCTCCACTTT
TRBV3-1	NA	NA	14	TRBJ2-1	CASSTGEDYNEQFF	TGTGCCAGCAGCACGGGAGAAGATTACAATGAGCAGTTCTTC
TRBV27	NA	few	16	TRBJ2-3	CASSSLRAESTDTQYF	TGTGCCAGCAGTTCCCTCCGAGCAGAAAGCACAGATACGCAGTATTTT
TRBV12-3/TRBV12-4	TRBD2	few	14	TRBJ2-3	CASSSGTSGVTQYF	TGTGCCAGCAGTTCCGGGACTAGCGGTGTTACGCAGTATTTT
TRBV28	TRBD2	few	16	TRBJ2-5	CASRKGGRAPVETQYF	TGTGCCAGTAGAAAAGGCGGGAGGGCCCCAGTAGAGACCCAGTACTTC
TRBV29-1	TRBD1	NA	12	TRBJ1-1	CSYRDRNTEAFF	TGCAGTTACAGGGACAGGAACACTGAAGCTTTCTTT
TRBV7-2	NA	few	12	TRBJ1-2	CASSPDRIGYTF	TGTGCCAGCAGCCCCGACAGGATCGGCTACACCTTC
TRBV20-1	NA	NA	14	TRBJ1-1	CSAREGTLNTEAFF	TGCAGTGCTAGAGAGGGCACTTTAAACACTGAAGCTTTCTTT
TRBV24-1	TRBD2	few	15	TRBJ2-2	CATRTTSAGTGELFF	TGTGCCACCCGGACCACTAGCGCGGGCACCGGGGAGCTGTTTTTT
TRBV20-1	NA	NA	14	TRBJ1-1	CSARDRGTGSEVFF	TGCAGTGCTAGAGATCGGGGCACCGGCTCTGAAGTTTTCTTT